These 2 T cell receptor beta chains originate from one sample sequenced in a study of control samples from healthy donors and cancer patients. Sequencing used immunoSEQ multiplex PCR; TCRdb keeps in-frame clones, though not all of them. The repertoire has 50,000 or so clones, about 95% of them found once; the top ten carry 2% to 2.5%. Source material: blood. These receptors came from a man under 40 in good health.

This chain connects TRBV6-2 or TRBV6-3 to TRBJ1-6; the D is unclear. CDR1 and CDR2 from the germline V gene are MNHEY and SVGEGT. Trimming removed 5 bases at V and 10 bases at J, with 15 bases between. CDR3 size: 14 residues. CDR3 sequence: CASSLGLEGSPLHF. In nucleotides, the CDR3 is TGTGCCAGCAGTCTGGGTCTGGAGGGCTCACCCCTCCACTTT.

This clone was seen just once. The chain carries TRBV18 and TRBJ1-4; D is unresolved. This CDR3 comprises 15 residues. With 3 bases removed from V and 0 bases from J, the gap between germline ends came to 8 bases. Per germline, CDR1 KGHSH and CDR2 LQKENI. This CDR3 is CASSPSAATNEKLFF. The DNA of the CDR3 is TGTGCCAGCTCACCTAGCGCGGCAACTAATGAAAAACTGTTTTTT.